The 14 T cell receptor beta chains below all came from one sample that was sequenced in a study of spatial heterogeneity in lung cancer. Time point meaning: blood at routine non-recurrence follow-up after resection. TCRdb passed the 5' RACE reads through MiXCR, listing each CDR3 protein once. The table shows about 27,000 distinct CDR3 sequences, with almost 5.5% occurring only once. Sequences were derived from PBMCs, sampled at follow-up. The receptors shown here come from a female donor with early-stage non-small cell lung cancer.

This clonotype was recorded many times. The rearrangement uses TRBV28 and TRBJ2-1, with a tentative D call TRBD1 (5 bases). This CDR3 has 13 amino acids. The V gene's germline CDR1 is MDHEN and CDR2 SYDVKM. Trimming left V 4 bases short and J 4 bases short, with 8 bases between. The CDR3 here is CASSSGSYNEQFF. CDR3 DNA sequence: TGTGCCAGCAGTTCAGGGTCTTACAATGAGCAGTTCTTC.

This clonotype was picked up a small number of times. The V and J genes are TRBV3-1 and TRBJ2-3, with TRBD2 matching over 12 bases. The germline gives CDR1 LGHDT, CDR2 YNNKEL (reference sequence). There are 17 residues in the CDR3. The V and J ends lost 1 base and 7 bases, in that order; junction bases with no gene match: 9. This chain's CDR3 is CASSQGMTSGRGNTQYF. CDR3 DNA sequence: TGTGCCAGCAGCCAAGGGATGACTAGCGGGAGAGGTAATACGCAGTATTTT.

DNA of the CDR3: TGTGCCAGCAGTACCAGGTGGAACTATGGCTACACCTTC. This encodes CASSTRWNYGYTF. J is TRBJ1-2 and V is TRBV27; D uncertain. Germline V gene sequence: CDR1 MNHEY, CDR2 SMNVEV (reference sequence). V was trimmed by 5 bases and J by 2 bases, leaving 9 bases between them. The CDR3 spans 13 residues.

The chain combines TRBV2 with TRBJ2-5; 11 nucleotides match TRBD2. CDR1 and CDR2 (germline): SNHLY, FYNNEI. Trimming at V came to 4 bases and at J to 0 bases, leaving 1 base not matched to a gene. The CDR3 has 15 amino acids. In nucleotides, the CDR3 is TGTGCCAGCAGTGGGACTAGCGGGTACCAAGAGACCCAGTACTTC. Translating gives CASSGTSGYQETQYF.

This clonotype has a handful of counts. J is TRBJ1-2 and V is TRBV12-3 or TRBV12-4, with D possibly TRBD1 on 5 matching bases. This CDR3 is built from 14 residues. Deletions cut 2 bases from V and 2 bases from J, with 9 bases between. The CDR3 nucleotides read TGTGCCAGCAGTTTACAGGGAGGCAACTATGGCTACACCTTC. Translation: CASSLQGGNYGYTF.

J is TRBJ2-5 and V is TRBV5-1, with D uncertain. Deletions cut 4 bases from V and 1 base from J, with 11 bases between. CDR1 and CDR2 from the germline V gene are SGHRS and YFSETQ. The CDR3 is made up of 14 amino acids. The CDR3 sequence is CASSGKGPQETQYF. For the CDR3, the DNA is TGCGCCAGCAGCGGGAAGGGCCCCCAAGAGACCCAGTACTTC.

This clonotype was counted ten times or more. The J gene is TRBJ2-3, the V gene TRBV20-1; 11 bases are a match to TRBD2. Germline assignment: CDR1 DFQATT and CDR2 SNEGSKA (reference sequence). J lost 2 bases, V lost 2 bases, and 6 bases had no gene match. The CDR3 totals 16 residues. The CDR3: CSARSIAGGATDTQYF. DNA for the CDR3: TGCAGTGCTAGATCGATAGCGGGAGGGGCCACAGATACGCAGTATTTT.

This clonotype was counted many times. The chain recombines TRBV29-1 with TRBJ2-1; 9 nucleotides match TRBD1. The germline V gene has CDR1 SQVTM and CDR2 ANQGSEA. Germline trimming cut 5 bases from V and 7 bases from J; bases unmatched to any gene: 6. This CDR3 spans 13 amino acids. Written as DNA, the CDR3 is TGCAGCGTTAGTGAACAGGGGGCGAATGAGCAGTTCTTC. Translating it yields CSVSEQGANEQFF.

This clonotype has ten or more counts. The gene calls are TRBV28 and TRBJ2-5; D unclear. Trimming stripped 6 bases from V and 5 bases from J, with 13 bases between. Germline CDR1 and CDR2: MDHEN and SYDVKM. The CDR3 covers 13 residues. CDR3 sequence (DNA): TGTGCCAGCAGCTCCAGAGGACCGGAGACCCAGTACTTC. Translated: CASSSRGPETQYF.

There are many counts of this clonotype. The CDR3 here is CASSLLAENQETQYF. The CDR3 nucleotides read TGTGCCAGCAGTCTTCTAGCGGAGAACCAAGAGACCCAGTACTTC. The chain couples TRBV6-2 or TRBV6-3 to TRBJ2-5; 7 bases match TRBD2. V trimming: 5 bases; J trimming: 0 bases; junction bases outside the gene matches: 6. This CDR3 region has 15 residues. The V gene's germline CDR1 is MNHEY and CDR2 SVGEGT.

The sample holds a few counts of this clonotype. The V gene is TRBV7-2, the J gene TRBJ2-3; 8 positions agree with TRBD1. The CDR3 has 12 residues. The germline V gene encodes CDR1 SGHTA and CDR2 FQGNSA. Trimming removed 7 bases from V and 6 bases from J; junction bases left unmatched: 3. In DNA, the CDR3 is TGTGCCAGCAACCGACAGGGGGATACGCAGTATTTT. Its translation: CASNRQGDTQYF.

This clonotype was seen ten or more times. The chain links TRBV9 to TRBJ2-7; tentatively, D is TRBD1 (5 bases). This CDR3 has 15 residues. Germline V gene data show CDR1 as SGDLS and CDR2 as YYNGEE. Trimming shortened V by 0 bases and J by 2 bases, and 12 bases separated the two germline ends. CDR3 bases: TGTGCCAGCAGCGTAGGGGGCTCAGGCGCCTACGAGCAGTACTTC. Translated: CASSVGGSGAYEQYF.

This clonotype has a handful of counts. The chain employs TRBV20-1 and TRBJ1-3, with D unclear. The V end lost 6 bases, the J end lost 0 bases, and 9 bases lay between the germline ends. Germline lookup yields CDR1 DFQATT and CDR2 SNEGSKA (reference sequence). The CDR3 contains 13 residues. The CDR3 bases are TGCAGTGCCACGTACGGCTCTGGAAACACCATATATTTT. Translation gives CSATYGSGNTIYF.

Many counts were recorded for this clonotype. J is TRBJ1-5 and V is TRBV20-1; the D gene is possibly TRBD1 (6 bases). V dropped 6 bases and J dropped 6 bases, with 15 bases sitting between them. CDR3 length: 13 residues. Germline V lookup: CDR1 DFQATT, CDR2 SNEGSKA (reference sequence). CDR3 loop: CSAWDGGPQPQHF. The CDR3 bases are TGCAGTGCGTGGGACGGGGGGCCTCAGCCCCAGCATTTT.